This T cell receptor beta chain was documented in a study of T cells after posttransplantation cyclophosphamide. Findings and limits, study-wide: TRB overlap between skin or GI tissue T cells and blood was limited. TRB clonality was highly associated with recipient CMV seropositivity and reactivation.

The CDR3 has 15 amino acids. Germline V gene lookup returns CDR1 SGDLS and CDR2 YYNGEE. The junction had 10 bases not matched to a gene; V was cut back by 2 bases and J by 9 bases. This related bone marrow graft donor gave peripheral blood on the day of marrow donation. In its sample, this clone was seen many times. Its antigen is not known. Produced via immunoSEQ multiplex PCR; TCRdb's table is partial and in-frame only. This sample carries tens of thousands of clones, none of them present only once. The sequence was obtained from a man aged 35 to 55 in good health, CMV-negative, and a related stem cell transplant donor. V usage is TRBV9 and J usage is TRBJ2-1; 8 nucleotides align to TRBD2. Sequenced: PBMCs. Here the CDR3 reads CASSVTGTSTGEQFF. The CDR3 DNA follows: TGTGCCAGCAGCGTTACCGGGACTAGTACCGGTGAGCAGTTCTTC.